Described below is a single T cell receptor (beta chain) sequence and its context. Its target is unknown. This CDR3 contains 14 residues. Unmatched junction bases numbered 2, after V lost 4 bases and J lost 2 bases. Looked up from germline, CDR1 is SGHAT and CDR2 is FQNNGV. The split of CD4+ cells yielded CD45RA+ naive and CD45RA-negative memory subsets. This record comes from a study of shared clonotypes between healthy human individuals. Points from the study as a whole: Lower generation probabilities were found for non-shared clonotypes than for those shared by all four donors. Clonotypes that were shared across four donors made up around 5% of naive CD4 clonotypes. Rarefaction indicated that sorted-subset sequencing remained incomplete although depth was large.

The repertoire was sequenced with immunoSEQ multiplex PCR; TCRdb's copy has only in-frame clones and lacks some. Of 1.6 million or so clones in the sample, roughly 98.5% were seen once. This TCR came from a man younger than 40 in good health. This chain joins TRBV11-2 and TRBJ1-2; 9 bases are shared with TRBD1. The specimen was naive CD4+ T cells sorted from blood. Subset meaning: CD45RA+ positively selected. The CDR3 nucleotides read TGTGCCAGCAGCTGGGACAGGGTCAACTATGGCTACACCTTC. Protein sequence: CASSWDRVNYGYTF.